The clone carrying this T cell receptor beta chain was observed a handful of times. What was sequenced were expressed TCRB transcripts, since all of the isolated RNA had been reverse transcribed. Some 4 million reads on average were seen across naive, central memory and regulatory T cell samples. This table comes from immunoSEQ multiplex PCR, and its TCRdb copy is limited to in-frame clones, with some not included. The sample contains 850,000 to 900,000 clones, 17% of which appear only once. Averaging about 116 mL, one heparinised blood draw was given by each donor. This specimen belongs to a study of beta chain features in type 1 diabetes. Turning to the study itself: Healthy donors and patients had similar age, gender and cell yields.

The sequence was obtained from a woman aged 18-35 years in good health. The sequenced sample consisted of naive CD4+ T cells from blood.

The CDR3 sequence is CASSSRQGAYDEQFF. CDR3 nucleotides: TGTGCCAGCAGCTCAAGACAGGGGGCGTACGATGAGCAGTTCTTC. The rearrangement joins TRBV7-2 to TRBJ2-1; 10 bases are a match to TRBD1. The CDR3 consists of 15 residues. Germline trimming cut 4 bases from V and 8 bases from J; bases unmatched to any gene: 8. CDR1 and CDR2 (germline): SGHTA, FQGNSA.